This TCR beta chain was obtained from a study of T-cell memory formation after mild COVID-19. This clonotype was seen repeatedly, ten times or more. TCRdb passed the 5' RACE reads through MiXCR, listing each CDR3 protein once. Of under 600,000 distinct CDR3 sequences listed, roughly a fifth are singletons. This CDR3 has 14 residues. From germline, CDR1 is SEHNR and CDR2 FQNEAQ (reference sequence). Trimming pared 3 bases from V and 2 bases from J, leaving 8 bases between. The chain links TRBV7-9 to TRBJ1-5; D not certain. The sample consisted of PBMCs or a T cell subset sorted from them (not recorded which). This receptor was identified in an adult woman who had mild COVID-19 (a few samples of this study predate the infection). Cell type and time point are not known. The CDR3 DNA reads as TGTGCCAGCAGCTTGGATAGTGGCAATCAGCCCCAGCATTTT. It translates to CASSLDSGNQPQHF.